This entry features one TCR beta chain sequence. What it binds is unknown. The sample belongs to a study of cytomegalovirus exposure and HLA in healthy donors. Findings of the study overall: In a later analysis, at a false discovery rate of 0.05, roughly 17,000 TCR beta sequences matched HLA alleles. Follow-up analysis later connected one missense variant in DCLRE1C with trimming of TCR beta V- and J-genes. Later on, an analysis found that several of the most significant clusters appeared to be linked to common viral pathogens, which included parvovirus B19. CMV serostatus alone was available as immune exposure information.

CDR1 and CDR2 from the germline V gene are MNHNS and SASEGT. Deletions cut 5 bases from V and 4 bases from J, with 11 bases between. The CDR3 has 14 amino acids. Primers: 60 Vbeta forward and 13 Jbeta reverse. Method: immunoSEQ multiplex PCR; TCRdb's copy keeps in-frame clones and lacks some. The sample yields more than 150,000 clones, roughly 77% seen once. The clonotype was recovered from a woman in her thirties in good health and CMV-seronegative. Specimen: PBMCs. The chain couples TRBV6-1 to TRBJ2-2; TRBD1 might be the D (5 bases). The chain's CDR3 is CASSPGAATGELFF. CDR3 sequence (DNA): TGTGCCAGCAGTCCTGGGGCAGCCACCGGGGAGCTGTTTTTT.